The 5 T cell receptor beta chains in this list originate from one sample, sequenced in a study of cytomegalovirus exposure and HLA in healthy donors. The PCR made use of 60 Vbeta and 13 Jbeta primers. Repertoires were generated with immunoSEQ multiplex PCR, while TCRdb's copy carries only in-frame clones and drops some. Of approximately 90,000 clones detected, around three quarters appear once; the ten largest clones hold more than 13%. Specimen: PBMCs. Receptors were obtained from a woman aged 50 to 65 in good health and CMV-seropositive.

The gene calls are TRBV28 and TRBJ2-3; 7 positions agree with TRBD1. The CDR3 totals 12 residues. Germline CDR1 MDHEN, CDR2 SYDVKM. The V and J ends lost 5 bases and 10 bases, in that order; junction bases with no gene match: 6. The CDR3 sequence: CASSLRQGPQYF. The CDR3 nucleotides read TGTGCCAGCAGTCTCAGACAGGGACCGCAGTATTTT.

The DNA of the CDR3 is TGTGCCAGCAGTCCCGGACAGGGGGCCAAGCAGTACTTC. This sequence encodes CASSPGQGAKQYF. The chain has TRBV27 and TRBJ2-7; 11 nucleotides agree with TRBD1. Trimming cost V 5 bases and J 8 bases; bases outside gene matches: 5. The length of the CDR3 is 13 residues. Germline lookup yields CDR1 MNHEY and CDR2 SMNVEV (reference sequence).

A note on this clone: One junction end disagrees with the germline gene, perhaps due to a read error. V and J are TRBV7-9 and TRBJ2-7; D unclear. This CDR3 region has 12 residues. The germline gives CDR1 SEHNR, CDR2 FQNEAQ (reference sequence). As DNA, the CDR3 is TGTTCCAGCCGTCGGGTTGTGGACGAGCAGTACTTC. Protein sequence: CSSRRVVDEQYF.

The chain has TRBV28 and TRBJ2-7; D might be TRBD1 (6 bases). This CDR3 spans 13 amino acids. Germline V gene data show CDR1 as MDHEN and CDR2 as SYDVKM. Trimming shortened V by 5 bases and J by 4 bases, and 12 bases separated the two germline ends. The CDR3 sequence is CASSPGHGYEQYF. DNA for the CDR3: TGTGCCAGCAGTCCGGGACACGGTTACGAGCAGTACTTC.

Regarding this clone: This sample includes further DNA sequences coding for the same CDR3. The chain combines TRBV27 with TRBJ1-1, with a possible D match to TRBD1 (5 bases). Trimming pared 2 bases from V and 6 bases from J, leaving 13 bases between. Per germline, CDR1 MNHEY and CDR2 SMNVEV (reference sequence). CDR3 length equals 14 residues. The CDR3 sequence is CASSLTGGYSEAFF. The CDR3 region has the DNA TGTGCCAGCAGTTTAACGGGGGGGTACTCTGAAGCTTTCTTT.